The present T cell receptor beta chain was sequenced within a study of T cells in Graves' hyperthyroidism and ophthalmopathy. Those patients with uncontrolled infection, other autoimmune disease, pregnancy or lactation were excluded. This clonotype was seen many times. The TCR beta CDR3 regions underwent amplification using RNA transcripts as the source. Primed by the HTBI set, a first-round RT-PCR was run on the TCR CDR3. TCRdb used MiXCR to reprocess the multiplex PCR reads, holding one entry per CDR3 protein. Of roughly 250,000 distinct CDR3 sequences in the sample, about 15% are singletons; the top ten hold around 28%. V lost 4 bases to trimming and J lost 6 bases, with 17 bases between them. The CDR3 consists of 15 residues. Germline values: CDR1 SGHDT, CDR2 YYEEEE.

The chain joins TRBV5-6 to TRBJ2-1, with a tentative D call TRBD1 (6 bases). The source is a woman aged 18-30 years with Graves' ophthalmopathy. Source material: blood. The chain's CDR3 is CASSPPGAGVNEQFF. In DNA form, the CDR3 reads TGTGCCAGCAGCCCTCCTGGGGCAGGGGTCAATGAGCAGTTCTTC.